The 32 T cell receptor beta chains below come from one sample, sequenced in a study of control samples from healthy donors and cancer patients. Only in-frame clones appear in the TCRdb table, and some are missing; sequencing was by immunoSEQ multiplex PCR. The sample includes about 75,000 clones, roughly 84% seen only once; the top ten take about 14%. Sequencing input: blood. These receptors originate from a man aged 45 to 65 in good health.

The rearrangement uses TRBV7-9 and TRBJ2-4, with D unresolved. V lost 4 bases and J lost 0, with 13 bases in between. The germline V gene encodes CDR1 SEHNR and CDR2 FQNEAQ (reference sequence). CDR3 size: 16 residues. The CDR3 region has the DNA TGTGCCAGCAGCTCAGGCCCCCGGTTAGCCAAAAACATTCAGTACTTC. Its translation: CASSSGPRLAKNIQYF.

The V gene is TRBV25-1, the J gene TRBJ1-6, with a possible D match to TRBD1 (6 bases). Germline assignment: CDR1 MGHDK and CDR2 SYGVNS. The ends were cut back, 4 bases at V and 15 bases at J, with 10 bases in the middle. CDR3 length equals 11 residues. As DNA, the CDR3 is TGTGCCAGCAGTGTTCAAGGGGGCCTCCACTTT. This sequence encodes CASSVQGGLHF.

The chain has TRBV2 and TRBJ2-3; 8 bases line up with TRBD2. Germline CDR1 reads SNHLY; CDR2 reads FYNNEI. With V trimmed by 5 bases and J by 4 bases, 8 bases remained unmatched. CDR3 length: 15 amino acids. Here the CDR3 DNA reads TGTGCCAGCAGTATGACGGGAGGGAGCGCAGATACGCAGTATTTT. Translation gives CASSMTGGSADTQYF.

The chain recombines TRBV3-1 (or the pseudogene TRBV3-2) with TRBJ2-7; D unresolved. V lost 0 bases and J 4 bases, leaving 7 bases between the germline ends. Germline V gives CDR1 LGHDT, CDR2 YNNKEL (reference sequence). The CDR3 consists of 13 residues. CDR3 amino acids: CASSQEPGYEQYF. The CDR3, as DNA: TGTGCCAGCAGCCAAGAACCCGGGTACGAGCAGTACTTC.

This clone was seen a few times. This CDR3 reads CATSDSPPRETQYF. CDR3 sequence (DNA): TGTGCCACCAGTGATTCACCGCCGAGGGAGACCCAGTACTTC. The V call is TRBV24-1, the J call TRBJ2-5; D is ambiguous. This CDR3 comprises 14 residues. CDR1 KGHDR and CDR2 SFDVKD come from the germline V gene. Between the trimmed V and J ends, which lost 2 bases and 5 bases, there was a span of 11 bases.

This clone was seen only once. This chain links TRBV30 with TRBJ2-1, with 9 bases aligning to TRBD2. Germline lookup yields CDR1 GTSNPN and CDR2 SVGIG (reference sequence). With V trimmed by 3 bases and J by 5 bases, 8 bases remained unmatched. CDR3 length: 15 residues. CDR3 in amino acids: CAWRGSAGGHNEQFF. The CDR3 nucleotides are TGTGCCTGGAGGGGGTCAGCGGGAGGCCACAATGAGCAGTTCTTC.

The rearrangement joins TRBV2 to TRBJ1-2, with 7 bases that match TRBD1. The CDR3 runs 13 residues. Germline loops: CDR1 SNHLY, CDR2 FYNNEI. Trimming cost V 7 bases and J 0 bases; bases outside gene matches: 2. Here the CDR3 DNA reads TGTGCCAGCAAGACAGGGTCTAACTATGGCTACACCTTC. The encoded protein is CASKTGSNYGYTF.

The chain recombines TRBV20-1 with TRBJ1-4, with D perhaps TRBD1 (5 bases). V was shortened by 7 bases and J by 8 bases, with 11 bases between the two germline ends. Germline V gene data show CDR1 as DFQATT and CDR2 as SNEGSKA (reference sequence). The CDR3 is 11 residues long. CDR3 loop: CSGWWGEKLFF. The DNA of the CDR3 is TGCAGTGGATGGTGGGGGGAAAAACTGTTTTTT.

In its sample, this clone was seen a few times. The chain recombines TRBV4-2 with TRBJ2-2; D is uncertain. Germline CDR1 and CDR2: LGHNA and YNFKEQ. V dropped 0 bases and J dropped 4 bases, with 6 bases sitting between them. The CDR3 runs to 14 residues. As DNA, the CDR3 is TGTGCCAGCAGCCAAGAGTGGGGCACCGGGGAGCTGTTTTTT. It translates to CASSQEWGTGELFF.

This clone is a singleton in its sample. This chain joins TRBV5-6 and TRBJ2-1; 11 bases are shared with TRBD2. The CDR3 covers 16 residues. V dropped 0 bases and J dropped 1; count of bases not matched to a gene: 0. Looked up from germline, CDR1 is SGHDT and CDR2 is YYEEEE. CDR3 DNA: TGTGCCAGCAGCTTGGGGACTAGCGGGTCCTACAATGAGCAGTTCTTC. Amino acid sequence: CASSLGTSGSYNEQFF.

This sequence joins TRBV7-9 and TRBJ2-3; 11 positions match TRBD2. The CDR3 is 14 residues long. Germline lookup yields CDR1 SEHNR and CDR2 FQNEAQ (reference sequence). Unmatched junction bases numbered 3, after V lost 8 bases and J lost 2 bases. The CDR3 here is CASGTSGNTDTQYF. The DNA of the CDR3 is TGTGCCAGCGGGACTAGCGGTAACACAGATACGCAGTATTTT.

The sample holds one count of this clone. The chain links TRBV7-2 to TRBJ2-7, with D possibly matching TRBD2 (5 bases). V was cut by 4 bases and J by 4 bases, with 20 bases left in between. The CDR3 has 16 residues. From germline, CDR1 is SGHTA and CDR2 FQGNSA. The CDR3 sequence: CASSSGSGEMSYEQYF. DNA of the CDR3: TGTGCCAGCAGCTCGGGATCTGGGGAGATGTCTTACGAGCAGTACTTC.

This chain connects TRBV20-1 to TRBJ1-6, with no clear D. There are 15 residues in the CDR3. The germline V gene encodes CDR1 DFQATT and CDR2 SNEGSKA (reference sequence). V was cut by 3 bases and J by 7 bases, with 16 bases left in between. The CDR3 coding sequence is TGCAGTGCTAGTGGAAGCCTAATCAACAATTCACCCCTCCACTTT. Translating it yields CSASGSLINNSPLHF.

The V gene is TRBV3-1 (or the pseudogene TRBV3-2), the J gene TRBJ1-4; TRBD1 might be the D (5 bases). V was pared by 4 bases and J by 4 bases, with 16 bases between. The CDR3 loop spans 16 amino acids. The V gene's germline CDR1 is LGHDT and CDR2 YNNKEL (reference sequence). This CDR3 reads CASSPSGATLNEKLFF. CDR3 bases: TGTGCCAGCAGCCCCAGCGGGGCAACCCTTAATGAAAAACTGTTTTTT.

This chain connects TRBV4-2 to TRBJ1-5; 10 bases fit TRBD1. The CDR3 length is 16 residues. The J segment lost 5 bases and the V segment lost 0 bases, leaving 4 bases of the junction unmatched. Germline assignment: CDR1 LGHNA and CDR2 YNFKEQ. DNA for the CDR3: TGTGCCAGCAGCCAAGAAGAGGGGACAGGGGATCAGCCCCAGCATTTT. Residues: CASSQEEGTGDQPQHF.

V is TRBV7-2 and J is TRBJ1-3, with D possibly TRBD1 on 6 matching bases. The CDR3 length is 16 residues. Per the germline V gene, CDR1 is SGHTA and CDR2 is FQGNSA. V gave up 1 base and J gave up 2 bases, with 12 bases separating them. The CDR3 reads CASSLDGGATGNTIYF. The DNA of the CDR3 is TGTGCCAGCAGCTTAGATGGGGGGGCTACTGGAAACACCATATATTTT.

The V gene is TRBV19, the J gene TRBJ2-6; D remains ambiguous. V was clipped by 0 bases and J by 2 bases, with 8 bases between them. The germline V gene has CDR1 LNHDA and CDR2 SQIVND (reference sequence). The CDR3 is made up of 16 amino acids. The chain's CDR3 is CASSIDLSPGANVLTF. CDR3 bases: TGTGCCAGTAGTATAGATCTGAGCCCTGGGGCCAACGTCCTGACTTTC.

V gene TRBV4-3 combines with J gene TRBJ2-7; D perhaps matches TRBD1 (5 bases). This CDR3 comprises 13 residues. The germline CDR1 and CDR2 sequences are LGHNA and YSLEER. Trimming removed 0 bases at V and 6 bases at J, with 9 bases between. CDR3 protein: CASSQEAGSEQYF. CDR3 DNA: TGCGCCAGCAGCCAAGAAGCAGGGTCCGAGCAGTACTTC.

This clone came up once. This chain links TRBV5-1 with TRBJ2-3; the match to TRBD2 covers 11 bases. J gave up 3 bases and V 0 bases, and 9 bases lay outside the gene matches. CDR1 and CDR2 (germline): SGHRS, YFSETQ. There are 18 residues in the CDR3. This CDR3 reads CASSLVPAGTSGTDTQYF. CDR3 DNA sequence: TGCGCCAGCAGCTTGGTTCCAGCCGGGACTAGCGGTACAGATACGCAGTATTTT.

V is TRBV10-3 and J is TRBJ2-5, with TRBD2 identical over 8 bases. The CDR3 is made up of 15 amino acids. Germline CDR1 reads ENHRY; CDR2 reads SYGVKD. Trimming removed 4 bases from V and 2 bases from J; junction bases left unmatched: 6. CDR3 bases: TGTGCCATCAGTGTGGTAGCGGGAAATCAAGAGACCCAGTACTTC. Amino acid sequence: CAISVVAGNQETQYF.

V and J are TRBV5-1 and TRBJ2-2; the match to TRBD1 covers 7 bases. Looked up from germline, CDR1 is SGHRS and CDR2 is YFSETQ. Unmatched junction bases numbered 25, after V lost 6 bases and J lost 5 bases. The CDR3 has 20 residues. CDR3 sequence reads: CASKKGRPGQTNLGTGELFF. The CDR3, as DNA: TGCGCCAGCAAAAAGGGGCGCCCGGGACAGACAAACCTGGGGACCGGGGAGCTGTTTTTT. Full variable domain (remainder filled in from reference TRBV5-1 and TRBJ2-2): KAGVTQTPRYLIKTRGQQVTLSCSPISGHRSVSWYQQTPGQGLQFLFEYFSETQRNKGNFPGRFSGRQFSNSRSEMNVSTLELGDSALYLCASKKGRPGQTNLGTGELFFGEGSRLTVL.

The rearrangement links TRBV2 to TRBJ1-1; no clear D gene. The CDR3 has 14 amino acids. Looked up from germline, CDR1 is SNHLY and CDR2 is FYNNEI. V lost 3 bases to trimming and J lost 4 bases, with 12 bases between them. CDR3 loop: CASSDLEGTTEAFF. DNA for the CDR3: TGTGCCAGCAGTGATTTGGAGGGAACCACTGAAGCTTTCTTT.

The CDR3 coding sequence is TGTGCCAGTATGGGGGTTAGGACAGGGAACAATGAGCAGTTCTTC. Translation: CASMGVRTGNNEQFF. V is TRBV19 and J is TRBJ2-1, with 8 bases that match TRBD1. V lost 7 bases and J lost 5; bases outside the gene matches: 10. Germline V gives CDR1 LNHDA, CDR2 SQIVND (reference sequence). The CDR3 is made up of 15 amino acids.

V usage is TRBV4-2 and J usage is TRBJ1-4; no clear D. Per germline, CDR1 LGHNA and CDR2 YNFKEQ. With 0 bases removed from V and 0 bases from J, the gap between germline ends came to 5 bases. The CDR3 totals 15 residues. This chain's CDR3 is CASSQDGPTNEKLFF. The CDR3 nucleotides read TGTGCCAGCAGCCAAGACGGACCAACTAATGAAAAACTGTTTTTT.

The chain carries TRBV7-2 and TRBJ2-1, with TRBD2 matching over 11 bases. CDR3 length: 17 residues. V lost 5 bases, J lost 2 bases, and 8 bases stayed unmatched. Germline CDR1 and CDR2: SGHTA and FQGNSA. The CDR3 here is CASSLSLAGVAYNEQFF. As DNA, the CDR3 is TGTGCCAGCAGCCTCTCACTAGCGGGAGTTGCCTACAATGAGCAGTTCTTC.

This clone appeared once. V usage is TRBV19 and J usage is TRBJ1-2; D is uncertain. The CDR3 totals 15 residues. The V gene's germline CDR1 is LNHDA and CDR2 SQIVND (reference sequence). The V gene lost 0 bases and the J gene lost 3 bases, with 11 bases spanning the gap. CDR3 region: CASSIDHKRDYGYTF. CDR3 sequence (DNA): TGTGCCAGTAGTATAGACCACAAAAGGGACTATGGCTACACCTTC.

The CDR3 nucleotides read TGTGCCAGCAGCGTAGGGGCAGGGGATGGCTACACCTTC. Translating it yields CASSVGAGDGYTF. The chain carries TRBV9 and TRBJ1-2; D perhaps matches TRBD1 (6 bases). There are 13 residues in the CDR3. Looked up from germline, CDR1 is SGDLS and CDR2 is YYNGEE. V was trimmed by 0 bases and J by 6 bases, leaving 9 bases between them.

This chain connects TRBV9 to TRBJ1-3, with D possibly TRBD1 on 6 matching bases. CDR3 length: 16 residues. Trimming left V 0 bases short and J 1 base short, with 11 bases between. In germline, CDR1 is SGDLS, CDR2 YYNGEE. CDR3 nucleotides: TGTGCCAGCAGCGTAGGAGGGGGTTTATCTGGAAACACCATATATTTT. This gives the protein CASSVGGGLSGNTIYF.

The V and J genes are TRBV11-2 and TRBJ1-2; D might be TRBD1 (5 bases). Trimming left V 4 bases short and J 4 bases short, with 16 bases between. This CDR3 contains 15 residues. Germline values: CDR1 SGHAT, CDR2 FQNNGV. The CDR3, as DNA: TGTGCCAGCAGCTCCCTCGGGGCGCGAGGCTATGGCTACACCTTC. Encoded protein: CASSSLGARGYGYTF.

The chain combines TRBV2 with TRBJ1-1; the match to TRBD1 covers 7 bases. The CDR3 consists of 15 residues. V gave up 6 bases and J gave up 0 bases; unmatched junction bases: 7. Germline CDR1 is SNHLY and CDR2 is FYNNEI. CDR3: CASSRQGLMNTEAFF. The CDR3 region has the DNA TGTGCCAGCAGCAGACAGGGACTAATGAACACTGAAGCTTTCTTT.

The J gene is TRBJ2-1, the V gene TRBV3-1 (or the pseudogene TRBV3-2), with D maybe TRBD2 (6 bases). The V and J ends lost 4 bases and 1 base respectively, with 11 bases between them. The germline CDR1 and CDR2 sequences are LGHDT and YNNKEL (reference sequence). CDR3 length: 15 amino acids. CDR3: CASSRDLLSYNEQFF. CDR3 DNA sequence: TGTGCCAGCAGCCGGGACTTATTATCCTACAATGAGCAGTTCTTC.

The CDR3 DNA reads as TGTGCCACCAGTGATTCTTCGAGGGACTCCAACACCGGGGAGCTGTTTTTT. Its translation is CATSDSSRDSNTGELFF. The rearrangement links TRBV24-1 to TRBJ2-2; possibly TRBD2 for D (6 bases). V lost 2 bases, J lost 2 bases, and 14 bases lay in between. Germline-derived CDR1 and CDR2 are KGHDR and SFDVKD. The CDR3 runs to 17 residues.